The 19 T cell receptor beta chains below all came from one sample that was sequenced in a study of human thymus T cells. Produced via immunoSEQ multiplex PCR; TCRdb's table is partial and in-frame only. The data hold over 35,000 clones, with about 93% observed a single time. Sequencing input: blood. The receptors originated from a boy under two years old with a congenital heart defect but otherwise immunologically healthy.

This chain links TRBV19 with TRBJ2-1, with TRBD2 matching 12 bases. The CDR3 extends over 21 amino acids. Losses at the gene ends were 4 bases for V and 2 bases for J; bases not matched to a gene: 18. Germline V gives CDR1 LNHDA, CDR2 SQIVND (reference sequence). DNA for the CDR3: TGTGCCAGTAGTACCCTTTCACTAGCGGGGGGCCCCAGTAGAACCTACAATGAGCAGTTCTTC. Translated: CASSTLSLAGGPSRTYNEQFF.

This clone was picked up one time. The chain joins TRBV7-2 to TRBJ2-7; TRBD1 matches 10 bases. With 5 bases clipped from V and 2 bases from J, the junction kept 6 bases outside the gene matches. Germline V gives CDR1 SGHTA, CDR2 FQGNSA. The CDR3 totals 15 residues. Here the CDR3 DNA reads TGTGCCAGCAGCCGACAGGGGGCTTTAACCTACGAGCAGTACTTC. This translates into CASSRQGALTYEQYF. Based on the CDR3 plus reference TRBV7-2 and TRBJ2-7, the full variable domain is GAGVSQSPSNKVTEKGKDVELRCDPISGHTALYWYRQSLGQGLEFLIYFQGNSAPDKSGLPSDRFSAERTGGSVSTLTIQRTQQEDSAVYLCASSRQGALTYEQYFGPGTRLTVT.

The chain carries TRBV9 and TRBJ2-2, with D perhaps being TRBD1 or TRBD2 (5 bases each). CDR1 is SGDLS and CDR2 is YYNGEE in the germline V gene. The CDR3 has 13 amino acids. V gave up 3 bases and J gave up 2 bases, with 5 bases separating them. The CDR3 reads CASSGDNTGELFF. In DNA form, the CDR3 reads TGTGCCAGCAGCGGGGACAACACCGGGGAGCTGTTTTTT. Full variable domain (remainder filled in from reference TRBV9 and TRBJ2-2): DSGVTQTPKHLITATGQRVTLRCSPRSGDLSVYWYQQSLDQGLQFLIQYYNGEERAKGNILERFSAQQFPDLHSELNLSSLELGDSALYFCASSGDNTGELFFGEGSRLTVL.

The DNA of the CDR3 is TGTGCCAGCAGCGTATCTGGGAAAGAGACCCAGTACTTC. This sequence encodes CASSVSGKETQYF. V gene TRBV9 combines with J gene TRBJ2-5, with unresolved D. Germline-derived CDR1 and CDR2 are SGDLS and YYNGEE. This CDR3 spans 13 amino acids. The V end was cut by 1 base, the J end by 3 bases, with 7 bases between.

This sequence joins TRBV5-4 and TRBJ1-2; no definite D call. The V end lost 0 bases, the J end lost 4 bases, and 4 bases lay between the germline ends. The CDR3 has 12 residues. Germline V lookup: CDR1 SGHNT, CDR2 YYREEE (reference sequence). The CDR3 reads CASSLGFYGYTF. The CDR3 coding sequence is TGTGCCAGCAGCTTGGGGTTCTATGGCTACACCTTC.

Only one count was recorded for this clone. Here the CDR3 reads CASSLARGQNTGELFF. CDR3 bases: TGCGCCAGCAGCTTGGCCCGGGGACAGAACACCGGGGAGCTGTTTTTT. The rearrangement links TRBV5-1 to TRBJ2-2; tentatively, D is TRBD1 (6 bases). CDR1 and CDR2 (germline): SGHRS, YFSETQ. This CDR3 has 16 amino acids. Deletions cut 0 bases from V and 1 base from J, with 10 bases between.

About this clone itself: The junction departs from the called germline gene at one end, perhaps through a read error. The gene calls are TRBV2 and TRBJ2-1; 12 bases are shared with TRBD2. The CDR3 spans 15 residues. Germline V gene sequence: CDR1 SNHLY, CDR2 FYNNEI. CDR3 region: CASRDGLAGFNGQFF. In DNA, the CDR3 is TGTGCCAGCAGGGACGGACTAGCGGGGTTCAATGGGCAGTTCTTC.

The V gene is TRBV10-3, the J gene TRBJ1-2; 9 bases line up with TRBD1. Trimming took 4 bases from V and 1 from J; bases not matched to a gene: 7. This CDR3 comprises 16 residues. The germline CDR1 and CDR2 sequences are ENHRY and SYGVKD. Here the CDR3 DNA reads TGTGCCATCAGTGCGGACAGGGGACTCCTTAACTATGGCTACACCTTC. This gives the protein CAISADRGLLNYGYTF.

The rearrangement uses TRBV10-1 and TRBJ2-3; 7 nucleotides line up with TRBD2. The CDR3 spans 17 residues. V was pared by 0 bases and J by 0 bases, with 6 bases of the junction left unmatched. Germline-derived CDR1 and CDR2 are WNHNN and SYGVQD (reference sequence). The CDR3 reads CASSESPGGPSTDTQYF. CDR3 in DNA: TGCGCCAGCAGTGAGTCTCCGGGGGGTCCTAGCACAGATACGCAGTATTTT.

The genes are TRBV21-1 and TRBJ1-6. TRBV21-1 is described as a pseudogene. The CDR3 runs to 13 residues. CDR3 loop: CASSKWRCSPLHF. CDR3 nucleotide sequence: TGTGCCAGCAGCAAATGGCGGTGTTCACCCCTCCACTTT.

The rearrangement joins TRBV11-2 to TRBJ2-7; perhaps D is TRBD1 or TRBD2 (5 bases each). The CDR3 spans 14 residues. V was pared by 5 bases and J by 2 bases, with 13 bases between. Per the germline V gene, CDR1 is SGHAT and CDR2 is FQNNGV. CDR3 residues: CASSLTLGPYEQYF. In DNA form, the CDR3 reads TGTGCCAGCAGCCTGACACTGGGACCCTACGAGCAGTACTTC.

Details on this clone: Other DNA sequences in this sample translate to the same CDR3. The CDR3 bases are TGTGCCTGGAGTGTCGACAGGGGGTACGAGCAGTACTTC. This codes for CAWSVDRGYEQYF. The chain carries TRBV30 and TRBJ2-7, with 9 positions matching TRBD1. V dropped 0 bases and J dropped 4; count of bases not matched to a gene: 1. There are 13 residues in the CDR3. Germline-derived CDR1 and CDR2 are GTSNPN and SVGIG (reference sequence).

For the CDR3, the DNA is TGTGCCAGCACCCTCGTGGATGAGCAGTTCTTC. Translation gives CASTLVDEQFF. This chain connects TRBV14 to TRBJ2-1; D remains ambiguous. Looked up from germline, CDR1 is SGHDN and CDR2 is FVKESK. This CDR3 is 11 amino acids long. V was pared by 7 bases and J by 8 bases, with 9 bases between.

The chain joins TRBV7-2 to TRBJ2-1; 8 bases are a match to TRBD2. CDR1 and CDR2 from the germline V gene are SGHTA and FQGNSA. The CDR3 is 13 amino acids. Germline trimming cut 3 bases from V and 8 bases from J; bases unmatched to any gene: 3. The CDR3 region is CASSLSGGYEQFF. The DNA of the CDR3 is TGTGCCAGCAGCTTGAGCGGGGGTTATGAGCAGTTCTTC.

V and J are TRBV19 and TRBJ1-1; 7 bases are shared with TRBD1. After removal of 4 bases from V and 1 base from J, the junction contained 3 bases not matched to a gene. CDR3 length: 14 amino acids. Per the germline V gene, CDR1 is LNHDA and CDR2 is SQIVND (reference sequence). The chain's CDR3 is CASSKRDRNTEAFF. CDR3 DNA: TGTGCCAGTAGTAAGAGGGACAGGAACACTGAAGCTTTCTTT. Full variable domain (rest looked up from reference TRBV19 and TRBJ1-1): DGGITQSPKYLFRKEGQNVTLSCEQNLNHDAMYWYRQDPGQGLRLIYYSQIVNDFQKGDIAEGYSVSREKKESFPLTVTSAQKNPTAFYLCASSKRDRNTEAFFGQGTRLTVV.

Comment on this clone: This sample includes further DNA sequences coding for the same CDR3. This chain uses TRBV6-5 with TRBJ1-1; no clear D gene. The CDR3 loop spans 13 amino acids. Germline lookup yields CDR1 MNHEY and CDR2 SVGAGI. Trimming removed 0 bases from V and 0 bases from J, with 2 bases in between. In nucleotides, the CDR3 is TGTGCCAGCAGTTACTCAGTGAACACTGAAGCTTTCTTT. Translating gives CASSYSVNTEAFF.

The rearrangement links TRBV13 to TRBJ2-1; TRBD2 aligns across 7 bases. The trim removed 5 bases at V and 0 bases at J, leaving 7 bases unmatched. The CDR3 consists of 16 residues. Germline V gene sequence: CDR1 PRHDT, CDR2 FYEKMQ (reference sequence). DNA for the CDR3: TGTGCCAGCAGCCTAGACGGGGGGAGCTCCTACAATGAGCAGTTCTTC. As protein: CASSLDGGSSYNEQFF. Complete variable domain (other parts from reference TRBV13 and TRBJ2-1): AAGVIQSPRHLIKEKRETATLKCYPIPRHDTVYWYQQGPGQDPQFLISFYEKMQSDKGSIPDRFSAQQFSDYHSELNMSSLELGDSALYFCASSLDGGSSYNEQFFGPGTRLTVL.

Here the CDR3 reads CASSLAGVPGDEAFF. The CDR3 nucleotides read TGTGCCAGCAGCTTGGCCGGTGTACCAGGCGATGAAGCTTTCTTT. The chain has TRBV5-6 and TRBJ1-1; D gene ambiguous. The V gene lost 0 bases and the J gene lost 7 bases, with 16 bases spanning the gap. This CDR3 spans 15 amino acids. Germline CDR1 and CDR2: SGHDT and YYEEEE.

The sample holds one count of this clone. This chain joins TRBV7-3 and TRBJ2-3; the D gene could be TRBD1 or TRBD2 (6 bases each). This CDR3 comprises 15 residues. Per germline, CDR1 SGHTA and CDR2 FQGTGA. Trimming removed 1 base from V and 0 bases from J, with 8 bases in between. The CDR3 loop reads CASSLRGASTDTQYF. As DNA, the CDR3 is TGTGCCAGCAGCTTAAGGGGGGCTAGCACAGATACGCAGTATTTT.